Shown below are 10 T cell receptor beta chains from a single sample sequenced in a study of beta chain features in type 1 diabetes. Study-wide findings and caveats: Shorter TCRB CDR3s, moderately but significantly so, were found in Type 1 diabetes patients in all four CD4+ subsets.

Antigens of these TCRs are unknown. The study reverse transcribed the entire isolated RNA, so it sequenced expressed TCRB transcripts. Repertoires were generated with immunoSEQ multiplex PCR, while TCRdb's copy carries only in-frame clones and drops some. The data contain 300,000 to 350,000 clones, roughly 14% of them seen just once; the ten biggest clones take up roughly 0.015%. The sample was naive CD4+ T cells from blood. The receptors come from a woman aged 18 to 35 with type 1 diabetes.

This clone has a handful of counts. The CDR3 is CASRPDRGQETQYF. The CDR3 bases are TGTGCCAGCAGACCCGACAGGGGGCAAGAGACCCAGTACTTC. The chain carries TRBV6-6 and TRBJ2-5; 9 positions match TRBD1. Trimming removed 6 bases from V and 2 bases from J; junction bases left unmatched: 4. The CDR3 is 14 residues long. Germline-derived CDR1 and CDR2 are MNHNY and SVGAGI (reference sequence).

A few counts support this clone. The chain couples TRBV29-1 to TRBJ1-1; D remains unclear. V dropped 0 bases and J dropped 2 bases, with 4 bases sitting between them. The germline CDR1 and CDR2 sequences are SQVTM and ANQGSEA. CDR3 length: 12 residues. The CDR3 sequence is CSVEDLNTEAFF. The CDR3 DNA follows: TGCAGCGTTGAAGATTTAAACACTGAAGCTTTCTTT.

V gene TRBV6-5 combines with J gene TRBJ2-1, with 9 bases identical to TRBD2. Germline values: CDR1 MNHEY, CDR2 SVGAGI. CDR3 length: 14 amino acids. Losses at the gene ends were 6 bases for V and 4 bases for J; bases not matched to a gene: 4. The CDR3 nucleotides read TGTGCCAGCAGACTAGCGGGTCCTTACAATGAGCAGTTCTTC. Translating it yields CASRLAGPYNEQFF.

The rearrangement joins TRBV9 to TRBJ2-6; D gene ambiguous. Trimming pared 4 bases from V and 3 bases from J, leaving 5 bases between. Germline lookup yields CDR1 SGDLS and CDR2 YYNGEE. The CDR3 is 13 amino acids. The CDR3 DNA is TGTGCCAGCAGCCCCCGTGGGGCCAACGTCCTGACTTTC. Protein product: CASSPRGANVLTF.

This chain links TRBV6-5 with TRBJ1-1; no clear D gene. This CDR3 is built from 13 residues. V dropped 6 bases and J dropped 7 bases, with 15 bases sitting between them. In germline, CDR1 is MNHEY, CDR2 SVGAGI. DNA of the CDR3: TGTGCCAGCAGCATAACCCCCCCGGGTGAAGCTTTCTTT. This translates into CASSITPPGEAFF.

This clone has a handful of counts. The chain uses TRBV11-1 and TRBJ2-1, with D possibly matching TRBD2 (6 bases). CDR1 SGHAT and CDR2 FQDESV come from the germline V gene (reference sequence). The ends were cut back, 4 bases at V and 10 bases at J, with 11 bases in the middle. The length of the CDR3 is 12 residues. The CDR3 spells CASSSVAAEQFF. CDR3 nucleotide sequence: TGTGCCAGCAGCTCCGTAGCGGCAGAGCAGTTCTTC.

This clone was seen once. The chain carries TRBV5-1 and TRBJ1-1; TRBD1 matches at 7 bases. The CDR3 consists of 14 residues. Germline V lookup: CDR1 SGHRS, CDR2 YFSETQ. V lost 3 bases and J lost 6; bases outside the gene matches: 8. The CDR3 region is CASSYGQVGAEAFF. The CDR3 nucleotides are TGCGCCAGCAGCTATGGACAGGTCGGCGCTGAAGCTTTCTTT.

The chain employs TRBV7-9 and TRBJ1-5; weak D call: TRBD1 (6 bases). The CDR3 runs to 15 residues. Looked up from germline, CDR1 is SEHNR and CDR2 is FQNEAQ (reference sequence). V lost 4 bases, J lost 4 bases, and 14 bases lay in between. DNA of the CDR3: TGTGCCAGCAGCTCAGCCGGACAGATAAATCAGCCCCAGCATTTT. It encodes CASSSAGQINQPQHF.

This clone has more than one count but fewer than ten. J is TRBJ1-2 and V is TRBV5-1, with a possible D match to TRBD1 (6 bases). The germline V and J ends were trimmed by 4 bases and 7 bases, with 14 bases remaining between them. Germline-derived CDR1 and CDR2 are SGHRS and YFSETQ. The CDR3 length is 13 residues. The CDR3 here is CASSTGTLFGYTF. CDR3 DNA sequence: TGCGCCAGCAGCACCGGGACACTATTTGGCTACACCTTC.

The V and J genes are TRBV6-6 and TRBJ2-3, with a tentative D call TRBD2 (6 bases). Trimming shortened V by 6 bases and J by 2 bases, and 6 bases separated the two germline ends. The length of the CDR3 is 12 residues. Germline V lookup: CDR1 MNHNY, CDR2 SVGAGI (reference sequence). The CDR3 region has the DNA TGTGCCAGCAGGCGGGACACAGATACGCAGTATTTT. Its translation: CASRRDTDTQYF.